This T cell receptor beta chain was recorded in a study of cytomegalovirus exposure and HLA in healthy donors. V dropped 2 bases and J dropped 5 bases, with 9 bases sitting between them. The germline V gene has CDR1 SGHAT and CDR2 FQNNGV. The CDR3 runs to 13 residues. PCR was performed using 60 Vbeta and 13 Jbeta primers. Here immunoSEQ multiplex PCR was the method, and the copy in TCRdb shows in-frame clones only, minus some. This sample carries roughly 100,000 clones, around 62% of them seen once, and the ten largest clones take 3% to 4%. J is TRBJ1-1 and V is TRBV11-2; no reliable D call. Sequencing used PBMCs. This sequence was found in a man aged 25 to 45 in good health and CMV-seropositive. CDR3 residues: CASSLNQVTEAFF. The CDR3 DNA follows: TGTGCCAGCAGCTTAAACCAGGTGACTGAAGCTTTCTTT. The full variable domain, with the rest looked up from reference TRBV11-2 and TRBJ1-1, is EAGVAQSPRYKIIEKRQSVAFWCNPISGHATLYWYQQILGQGPKLLIQFQNNGVVDDSQLPKDRFSAERLKGVDSTLKIQPAKLEDSAVYLCASSLNQVTEAFFGQGTRLTVV.